This TCR beta chain originates from a study of CD8+CD57+ T cells in acquired aplastic anemia. Overall study context: The average for DNA from sorted CD4+ and CD8+ cells was 2.5 to 4 ug. Average CD4+ read depth in healthy donors was approximately 11 million reads.

TCR beta VDJ and CDR3 were profiled, and genomic DNA was the template. TCRdb reprocessed the reads via MiXCR and lists one record per CDR3 protein. The sample includes about 400,000 distinct CDR3 sequences, under 80% of them seen just once. Notes on the study in general: Comparison of patients with controls identified nearly 30 shared CD8+ CDR3 sequences.

The table lists this clonotype with many counts. The antigen is unknown. V was shortened by 5 bases and J by 6 bases, with 18 bases between the two germline ends. Germline CDR1 KGHDR, CDR2 SFDVKD. This CDR3 has 16 residues. The source of this sequence is a human donor in good health, serving as a control. The sequenced sample was sorted CD4+, CD8+, or CD8+CD57+ T cells (not recorded which) from PBMCs. The chain joins TRBV24-1 to TRBJ2-2, with a possible D match to TRBD2 (5 bases). This chain's CDR3 is CATSGVPGNGSGELFF. CDR3 nucleotides: TGTGCCACCAGTGGGGTTCCGGGGAATGGGTCCGGGGAGCTGTTTTTT.